This T cell receptor (beta chain) was sequenced in a study of shared clonotypes between healthy human individuals. Findings and caveats of the study: Clonotypes shared by all four donors outscored non-shared clonotypes in generation probability.

Each PCR replicate from the sorted subsets contained about 200 ng DNA, which is roughly 33,000 T cell genomes. Assay used: immunoSEQ multiplex PCR; TCRdb lists only in-frame clones, some missing. This sample has about 180,000 clones, with 85% to 95% found just once. The investigators split CD4+ cells into a CD45RA+ naive subset and a CD45RA-negative memory subset. On this clone: No antigen is known for it.

The CDR3 extends over 13 amino acids. Germline CDR1 reads MNHEY; CDR2 reads SMNVEV (reference sequence). V lost 4 bases, J lost 7 bases, and 3 bases stayed unmatched. The TCR was taken from a woman in her twenties or thirties in good health. The chain joins TRBV27 to TRBJ1-2, with 10 bases that match TRBD1. Sequencing was done on a sample of naive CD4+ T cells sorted from blood. As to subset: CD45RA+ positively selected. The CDR3 DNA is TGTGCCAGCAGTTGGGACAGGGGCGGTGGCTACACCTTC. Translating it yields CASSWDRGGGYTF.